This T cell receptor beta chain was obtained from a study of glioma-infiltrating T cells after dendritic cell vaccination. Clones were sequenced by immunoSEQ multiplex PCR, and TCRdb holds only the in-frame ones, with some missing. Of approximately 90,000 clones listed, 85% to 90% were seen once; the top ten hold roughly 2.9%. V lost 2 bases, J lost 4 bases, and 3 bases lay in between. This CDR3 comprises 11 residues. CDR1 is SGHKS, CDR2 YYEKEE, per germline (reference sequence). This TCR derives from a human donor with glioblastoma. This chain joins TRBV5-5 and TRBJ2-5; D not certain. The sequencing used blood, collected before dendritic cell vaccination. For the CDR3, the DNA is TGTGCCAGCAGCTTTAGAGAGACCCAGTACTTC. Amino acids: CASSFRETQYF.